The rows below give T cell receptor beta chains drawn from one sample of a study of T cell repertoires in ileal Crohn's disease. Profiled with immunoSEQ multiplex PCR; TCRdb holds only in-frame clones, not every one. The profile shows thousands of clones, approximately 96% of them singletons. The material sequenced was ileal tissue. The receptors derive from an adult with Crohn's disease. CDR3s include the opening cysteine and the closing phenylalanine or tryptophan. Each record gives: V gene, clone size, J gene, D gene, CDR3 protein, CDR3 DNA. The D gene is left open where the match is weak. Expanded clones are given a class, and other clones once, few, many or no size at all.

TRBV4-2	-	TRBJ1-2	TRBD1	CASSQVGTDSGYTF	TGTGCCAGCAGCCAAGTAGGGACAGATAGCGGCTACACCTTC
TRBV2	-	TRBJ2-3	-	CASSEGYGGSRNTDTQYF	TGTGCCAGCAGTGAAGGGTATGGCGGATCGAGGAACACAGATACGCAGTATTTT
TRBV29-1	-	TRBJ2-1	-	CSTGGPGGSYNEQFF	TGCAGCACCGGGGGTCCAGGGGGCTCCTACAATGAGCAGTTCTTC
TRBV4-3	-	TRBJ2-6	TRBD1	CASSQVWTGPLKQYSGANVLTF	TGCGCCAGCAGCCAAGTCTGGACAGGGCCCCTAAAACAATACTCTGGGGCCAACGTCCTGACTTTC
TRBV15	-	TRBJ2-3	-	CATSRSEQRSTDTQYF	TGTGCCACCAGTCGATCCGAGCAGCGAAGCACAGATACGCAGTATTTT
TRBV11-2	-	TRBJ2-2	-	CASSFRGGGVTGELFF	TGTGCCAGCAGCTTCAGGGGTGGGGGAGTCACCGGGGAGCTGTTTTTT
TRBV29-1	-	TRBJ1-3	TRBD1	CSVRTGTPGNTIYF	TGCAGCGTTCGGACAGGGACCCCTGGAAACACCATATATTTT
TRBV9	-	TRBJ1-1	-	CASSVGWGLSTEAFF	TGTGCCAGCAGCGTAGGGTGGGGACTGAGCACTGAAGCTTTCTTT
TRBV6-4	-	TRBJ1-6	TRBD1	CASSAGQGGSPLHF	TGTGCCAGCAGTGCGGGACAGGGTGGCTCACCCCTCCACTTT
TRBV6-1	once	TRBJ2-2	TRBD2	CASSRGGRGTGELFF	TGTGCCAGCAGTCGGGGGGGCCGGGGGACCGGGGAGCTGTTTTTT
TRBV7-9	-	TRBJ1-1	-	CASSLGWAKPTEAFF	TGTGCCAGCAGCTTAGGTTGGGCAAAACCAACTGAAGCTTTCTTT
TRBV7-9	once	TRBJ1-5	TRBD1	CARRGQEILVNQPQHF	TGTGCCAGGAGGGGACAGGAAATTTTAGTAAATCAGCCCCAGCATTTT